This T cell receptor (beta chain) was identified during a study of T cell responses to AZD1222 COVID-19 vaccine. Study-wide results and caveats: Distributed over spike, vaccine-associated CD4 TCRs predominated at 160-218 and 743-854. Two doses of AZD1222 preceded a rise in Spike-specific TCR breadth and depth.

As to this clone: Its target is not known.

The data were produced by immunoSEQ multiplex PCR, yet TCRdb's version contains in-frame clones alone and is incomplete. The sample comprises roughly 70,000 clones, 75% to 85% of which are singletons, and about 5.8% rests with the top ten. This CDR3 comprises 14 residues. With 4 bases clipped from V and 7 bases from J, the junction kept 7 bases outside the gene matches. The germline gives CDR1 SGDLS, CDR2 YYNGEE. The chain carries TRBV9 and TRBJ1-2; TRBD1 matches 10 bases. This clonotype was sampled from an adult in good health. The source material was peripheral blood, sampled on day 0 of AZD1222 vaccination. DNA of the CDR3: TGTGCCAGCAGCCCCCGACAGGGGGCGGGTGGCTACACCTTC. Its translation: CASSPRQGAGGYTF.